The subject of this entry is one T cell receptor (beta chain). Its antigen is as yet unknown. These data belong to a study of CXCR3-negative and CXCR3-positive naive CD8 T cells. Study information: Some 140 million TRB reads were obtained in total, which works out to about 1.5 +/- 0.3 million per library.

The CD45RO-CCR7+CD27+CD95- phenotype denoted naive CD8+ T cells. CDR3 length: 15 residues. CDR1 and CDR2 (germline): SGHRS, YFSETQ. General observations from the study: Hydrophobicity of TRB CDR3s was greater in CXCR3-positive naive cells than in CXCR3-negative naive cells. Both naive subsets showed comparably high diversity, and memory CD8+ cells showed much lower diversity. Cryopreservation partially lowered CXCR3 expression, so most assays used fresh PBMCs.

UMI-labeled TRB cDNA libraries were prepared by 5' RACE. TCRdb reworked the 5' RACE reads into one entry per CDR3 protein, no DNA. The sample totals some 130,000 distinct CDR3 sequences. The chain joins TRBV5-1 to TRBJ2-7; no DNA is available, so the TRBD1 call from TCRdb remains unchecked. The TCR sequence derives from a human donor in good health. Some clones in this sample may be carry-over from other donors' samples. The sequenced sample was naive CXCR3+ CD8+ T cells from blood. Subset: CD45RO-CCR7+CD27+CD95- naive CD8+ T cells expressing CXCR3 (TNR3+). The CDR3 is CASSLAPGAEYEQYF. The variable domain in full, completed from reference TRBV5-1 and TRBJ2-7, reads KAGVTQTPRYLIKTRGQQVTLSCSPISGHRSVSWYQQTPGQGLQFLFEYFSETQRNKGNFPGRFSGRQFSNSRSEMNVSTLELGDSALYLCASSLAPGAEYEQYFGPGTRLTVT.